The entry that follows covers one TCR beta chain sequence. Its antigen is still unknown. This entry is derived from a study of cytomegalovirus exposure and HLA in healthy donors. Study-wide findings and caveats: There were some public TCRs occurring in many donors, but most TCR sequences were rare. That first-cohort TCR clusters tended to co-occur in the roughly 120 validation repertoires was found in a later analysis.

Some clones are missing from TCRdb's copy, which holds only in-frame ones; the method was immunoSEQ multiplex PCR. The repertoire holds about 120,000 clones, 85% to 90% seen once, with nearly 6.5% in the top ten. Unmatched junction bases numbered 8, after V lost 10 bases and J lost 3 bases. This CDR3 region has 13 residues. Germline V lookup: CDR1 SGHVS, CDR2 FNYEAQ. The receptor was isolated from a young woman in good health and CMV-seropositive. The chain links TRBV7-6 to TRBJ1-1; 7 bases line up with TRBD1. The sequenced sample consisted of PBMCs. The CDR3 region has the DNA TGTGCCACCCGACAGGGCCCGGACACTGAAGCTTTCTTT. As protein: CATRQGPDTEAFF.